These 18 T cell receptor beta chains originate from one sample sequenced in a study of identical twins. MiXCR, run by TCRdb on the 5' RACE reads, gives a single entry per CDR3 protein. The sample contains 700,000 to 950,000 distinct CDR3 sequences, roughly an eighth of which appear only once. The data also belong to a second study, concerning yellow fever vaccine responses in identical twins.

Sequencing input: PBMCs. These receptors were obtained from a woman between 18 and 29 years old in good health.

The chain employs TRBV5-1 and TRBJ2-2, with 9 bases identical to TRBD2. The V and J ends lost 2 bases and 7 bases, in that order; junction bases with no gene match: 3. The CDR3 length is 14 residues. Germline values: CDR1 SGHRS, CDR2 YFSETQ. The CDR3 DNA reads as TGCGCCAGCAGCTTAACGACTAGCGGCGGGGAGCTGTTTTTT. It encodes CASSLTTSGGELFF.

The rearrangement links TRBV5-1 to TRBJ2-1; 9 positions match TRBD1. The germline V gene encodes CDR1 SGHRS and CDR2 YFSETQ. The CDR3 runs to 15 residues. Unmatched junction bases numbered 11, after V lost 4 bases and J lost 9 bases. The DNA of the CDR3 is TGCGCCAGCAGCGCGGACAGGGGACTCGTCGGTGAGCAGTTCTTC. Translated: CASSADRGLVGEQFF.

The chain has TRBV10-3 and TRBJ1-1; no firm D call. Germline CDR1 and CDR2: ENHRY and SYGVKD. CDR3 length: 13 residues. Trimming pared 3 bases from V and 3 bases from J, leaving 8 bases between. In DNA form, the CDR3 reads TGTGCCATCAGTGACCCTCCCCACACTGAAGCTTTCTTT. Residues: CAISDPPHTEAFF.

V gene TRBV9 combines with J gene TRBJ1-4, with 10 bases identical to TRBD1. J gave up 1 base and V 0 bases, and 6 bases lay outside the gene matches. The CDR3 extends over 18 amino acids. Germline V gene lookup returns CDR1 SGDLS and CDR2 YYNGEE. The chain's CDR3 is CASSVGKTGGGTNEKLFF. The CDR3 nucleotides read TGTGCCAGCAGCGTAGGAAAGACAGGGGGCGGAACTAATGAAAAACTGTTTTTT.

CDR3 protein: CASTDEVSGNTIYF. The CDR3 nucleotides read TGTGCCAGCACCGATGAGGTCTCCGGAAACACCATATATTTT. This chain connects TRBV2 to TRBJ1-3; D remains unclear. This CDR3 contains 14 residues. CDR1 and CDR2 from the germline V gene are SNHLY and FYNNEI. V was shortened by 7 bases and J by 4 bases, with 14 bases between the two germline ends.

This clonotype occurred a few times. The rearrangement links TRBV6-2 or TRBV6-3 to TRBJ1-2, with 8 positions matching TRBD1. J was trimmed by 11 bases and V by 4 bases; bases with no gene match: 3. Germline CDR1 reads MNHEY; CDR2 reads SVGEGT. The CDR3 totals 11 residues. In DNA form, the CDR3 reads TGTGCCAGCAGTTCTCGACAGGGGTACACCTTC. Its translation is CASSSRQGYTF.

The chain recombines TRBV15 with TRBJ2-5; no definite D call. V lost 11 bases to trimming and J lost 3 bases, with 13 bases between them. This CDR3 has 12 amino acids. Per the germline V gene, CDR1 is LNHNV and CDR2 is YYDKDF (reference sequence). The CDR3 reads CASGAAKETQYF. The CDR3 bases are TGTGCCTCCGGAGCAGCTAAAGAGACCCAGTACTTC.

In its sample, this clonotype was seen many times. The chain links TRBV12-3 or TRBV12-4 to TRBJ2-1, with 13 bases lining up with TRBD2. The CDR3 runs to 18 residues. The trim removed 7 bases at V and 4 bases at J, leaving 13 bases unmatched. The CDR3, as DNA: TGTGCCAGCAACTCTAAAAGGTGGACTAGCGGGGGATACAATGAGCAGTTCTTC. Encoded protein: CASNSKRWTSGGYNEQFF.

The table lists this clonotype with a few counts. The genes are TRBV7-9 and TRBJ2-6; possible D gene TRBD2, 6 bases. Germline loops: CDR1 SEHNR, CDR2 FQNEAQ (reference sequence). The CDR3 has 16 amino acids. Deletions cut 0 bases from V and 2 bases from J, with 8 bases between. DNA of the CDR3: TGTGCCAGCAGCTTAGCGTGGGAGGCTGGGGCCAACGTCCTGACTTTC. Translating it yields CASSLAWEAGANVLTF.

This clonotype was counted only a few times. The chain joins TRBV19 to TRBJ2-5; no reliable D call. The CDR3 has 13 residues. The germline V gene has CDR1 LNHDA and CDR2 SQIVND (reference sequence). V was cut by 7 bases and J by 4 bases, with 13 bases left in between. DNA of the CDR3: TGTGCCAGTACCCGGAGAGGCGGAGAGACCCAGTACTTC. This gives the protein CASTRRGGETQYF.

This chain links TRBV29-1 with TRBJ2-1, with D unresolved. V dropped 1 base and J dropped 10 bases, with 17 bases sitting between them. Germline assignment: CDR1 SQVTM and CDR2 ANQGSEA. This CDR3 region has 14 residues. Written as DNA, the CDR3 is TGCAGCGTTGAAGGCCTAGGCCAGGTTAAGGAGCAGTTCTTC. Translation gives CSVEGLGQVKEQFF.

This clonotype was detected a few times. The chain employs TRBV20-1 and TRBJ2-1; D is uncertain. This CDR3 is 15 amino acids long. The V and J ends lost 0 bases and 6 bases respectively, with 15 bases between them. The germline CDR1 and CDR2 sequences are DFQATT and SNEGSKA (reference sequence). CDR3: CSARDPATVGNEQFF. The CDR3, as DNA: TGCAGTGCTAGAGATCCGGCAACGGTGGGCAATGAGCAGTTCTTC.

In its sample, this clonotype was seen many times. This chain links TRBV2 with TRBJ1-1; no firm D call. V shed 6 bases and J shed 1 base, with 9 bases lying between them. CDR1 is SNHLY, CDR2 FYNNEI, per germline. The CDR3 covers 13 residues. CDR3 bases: TGTGCCAGCAGATTACACCCGAACACTGAAGCTTTCTTT. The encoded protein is CASRLHPNTEAFF.

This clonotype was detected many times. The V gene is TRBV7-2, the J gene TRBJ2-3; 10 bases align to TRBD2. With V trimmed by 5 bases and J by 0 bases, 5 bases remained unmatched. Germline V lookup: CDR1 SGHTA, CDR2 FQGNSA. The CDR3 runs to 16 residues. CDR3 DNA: TGTGCCAGCAGCAAGACTAGCGGGCTAAGCACAGATACGCAGTATTTT. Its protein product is CASSKTSGLSTDTQYF. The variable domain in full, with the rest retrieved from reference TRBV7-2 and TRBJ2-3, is GAGVSQSPSNKVTEKGKDVELRCDPISGHTALYWYRQSLGQGLEFLIYFQGNSAPDKSGLPSDRFSAERTGGSVSTLTIQRTQQEDSAVYLCASSKTSGLSTDTQYFGPGTRLTVL.

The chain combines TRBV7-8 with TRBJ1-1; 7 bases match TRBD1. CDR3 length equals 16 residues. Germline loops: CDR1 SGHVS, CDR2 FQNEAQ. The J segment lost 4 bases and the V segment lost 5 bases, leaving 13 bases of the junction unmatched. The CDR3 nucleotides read TGTGCCAGCAGCCCGGACAGGAACGTAGTGTTCACTGAAGCTTTCTTT. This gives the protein CASSPDRNVVFTEAFF. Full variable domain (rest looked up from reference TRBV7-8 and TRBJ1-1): GAGVSQSPRYKVAKRGQDVALRCDPISGHVSLFWYQQALGQGPEFLTYFQNEAQLDKSGLPSDRFFAERPEGSVSTLKIQRTQQEDSAVYLCASSPDRNVVFTEAFFGQGTRLTVV.

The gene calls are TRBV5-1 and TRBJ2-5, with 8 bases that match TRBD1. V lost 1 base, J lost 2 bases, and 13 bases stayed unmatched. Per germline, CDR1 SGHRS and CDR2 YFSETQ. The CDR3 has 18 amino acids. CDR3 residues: CASSLSLSRTGRQETQYF. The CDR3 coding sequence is TGCGCCAGCAGCTTGTCGCTTTCCCGGACAGGGCGGCAAGAGACCCAGTACTTC.

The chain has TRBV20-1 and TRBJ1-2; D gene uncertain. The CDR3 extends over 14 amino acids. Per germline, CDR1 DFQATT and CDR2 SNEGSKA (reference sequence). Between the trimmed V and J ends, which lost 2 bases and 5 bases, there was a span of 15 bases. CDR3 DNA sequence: TGCAGTGCTAGACCATCGGCTATTCGGTATGGCTACACCTTC. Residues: CSARPSAIRYGYTF.

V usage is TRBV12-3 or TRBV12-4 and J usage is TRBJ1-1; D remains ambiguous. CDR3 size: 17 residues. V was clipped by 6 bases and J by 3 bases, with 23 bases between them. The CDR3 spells CASSMWETPVLDTEAFF. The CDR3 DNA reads TGTGCCAGCAGCATGTGGGAGACTCCCGTTTTGGACACTGAAGCTTTCTTT.